This T cell receptor beta chain derives from a study of T cells after yellow fever vaccination. One entry per CDR3 protein, called by TCRdb with MiXCR from the 5' RACE reads. The table lists 150,000 or so distinct CDR3 sequences, 5.5% to 7.5% of them singletons. This clonotype has ten or more counts. This CDR3 has 12 amino acids. The genes are TRBV21-1 and TRBJ2-7. TRBV21-1 is reported as a pseudogene. This TCR came from a young man who received the YFV17D yellow fever vaccine. Specimen: CD4+ T cells sorted from PBMCs, collected about 5 days after the first yellow fever vaccination. CDR3 loop: CASRRPYYEQYF. The DNA of the CDR3 is TGTGCCAGCCGCCGACCTTACTACGAGCAGTACTTC.